These 27 T cell receptor beta chains came from one sample sequenced in a study of cytomegalovirus exposure and HLA in healthy donors. The PCR contained 60 Vbeta and 13 Jbeta primers. The repertoire was sequenced with immunoSEQ multiplex PCR; TCRdb's copy has only in-frame clones and lacks some. Of more than 110,000 clones listed, around 83% are singletons. The sample was PBMCs. The receptor set was obtained from a male donor in good health and CMV-seropositive.

This chain links TRBV10-3 with TRBJ2-7, with TRBD1 identical over 7 bases. The CDR3 consists of 15 residues. V was pared by 2 bases and J by 7 bases, with 11 bases of the junction left unmatched. CDR1 is ENHRY, CDR2 SYGVKD, per germline. CDR3 nucleotides: TGTGCCATCAGTGAGGGGATAGGGGGCTTGGGGGAGCAGTACTTC. This translates into CAISEGIGGLGEQYF.

The chain combines TRBV19 with TRBJ2-3; a possible D gene is TRBD2 (5 bases). The CDR3 consists of 13 residues. V was cut by 7 bases and J by 4 bases, with 12 bases left in between. Germline values: CDR1 LNHDA, CDR2 SQIVND (reference sequence). DNA of the CDR3: TGTGCCAGTAAAACTCTTAGCGCAGATACGCAGTATTTT. Its protein is CASKTLSADTQYF.

This chain joins TRBV11-2 and TRBJ1-1; 8 bases map to TRBD1. The germline V gene encodes CDR1 SGHAT and CDR2 FQNNGV. V was clipped by 5 bases and J by 7 bases; unmatched bases: 12. This CDR3 comprises 15 residues. The CDR3 loop reads CASSRNRGGTYEAFF. CDR3 coding DNA: TGTGCCAGCAGCAGAAACAGGGGGGGAACGTATGAAGCTTTCTTT.

The chain has TRBV7-6 and TRBJ2-1, with a possible D match to TRBD2 (6 bases). Germline V gene lookup returns CDR1 SGHVS and CDR2 FNYEAQ. With 1 base removed from V and 9 bases from J, the gap between germline ends came to 10 bases. This CDR3 spans 13 amino acids. For the CDR3, the DNA is TGTGCCAGCAGCTTAGAGTGGAGGGCTGAGCAGTTCTTC. Protein product: CASSLEWRAEQFF.

The V and J genes are TRBV6-5 and TRBJ2-2; D perhaps matches TRBD1 (5 bases). Trimming left V 5 bases short and J 4 bases short, with 11 bases between. The germline gives CDR1 MNHEY, CDR2 SVGAGI. CDR3 size: 14 residues. The CDR3 DNA is TGTGCCAGCAGTCCCTACAGGAGCACCGGGGAGCTGTTTTTT. The encoded protein is CASSPYRSTGELFF.

The V and J genes are TRBV11-2 and TRBJ1-5; 8 nucleotides match TRBD1. Germline CDR1 reads SGHAT; CDR2 reads FQNNGV. The CDR3 is 13 amino acids. The junction had 4 bases not matched to a gene; V was cut back by 5 bases and J by 7 bases. CDR3 amino acids: CASSRTGMQPQHF. The CDR3 DNA reads as TGTGCCAGCAGCCGGACAGGGATGCAGCCCCAGCATTTT.

This chain connects TRBV5-1 to TRBJ2-3; 7 bases match TRBD1. Germline-derived CDR1 and CDR2 are SGHRS and YFSETQ. This CDR3 is built from 14 residues. The ends lost 0 bases at V and 3 bases at J; junction bases unmatched: 1. This CDR3 is CASSLDRGTDTQYF. The CDR3 DNA sequence: TGCGCCAGCAGCTTGGACAGGGGAACAGATACGCAGTATTTT.

This chain links TRBV27 with TRBJ1-6; D ambiguous. The CDR3 is 18 amino acids. Trimming cost V 2 bases and J 0 bases, with 14 bases left between them. Germline V gene data show CDR1 as MNHEY and CDR2 as SMNVEV (reference sequence). The CDR3 coding sequence is TGTGCCAGCAGTTTAGGTTTACGGAGGAGCTCCTATAATTCACCCCTCCACTTT. This translates into CASSLGLRRSSYNSPLHF.

The chain combines TRBV27 with TRBJ1-4; no reliable D call. This CDR3 has 13 residues. V was trimmed by 8 bases and J by 5 bases, leaving 12 bases between them. Germline-derived CDR1 and CDR2 are MNHEY and SMNVEV (reference sequence). The CDR3 sequence: CASRRGRNEKLFF. CDR3 DNA: TGTGCCAGCCGAAGAGGGAGAAATGAAAAACTGTTTTTT.

V gene TRBV11-2 combines with J gene TRBJ2-3, with TRBD1 matching 9 bases. The CDR3 runs to 16 residues. The ends lost 5 bases at V and 4 bases at J; junction bases unmatched: 10. CDR1 is SGHAT, CDR2 FQNNGV, per germline. The CDR3 sequence: CASSTYRGRRADTQYF. CDR3 nucleotide sequence: TGTGCCAGCAGCACGTACAGGGGGCGCCGGGCAGATACGCAGTATTTT.

This clone has just one count. The V call is TRBV12-2, the J call TRBJ1-6; TRBD1, the table's D call, lacks a check against the DNA. TRBV12-2 is given as a pseudogene. The CDR3 covers 20 residues. CDR3 coding DNA: TGTGCAAGTCGCTTAGTTAGGGACAGGGGCCTCTGGGCTCATAATTCACCCCTCCACTTT. It yields the protein CASRLVRDRGLWAHNSPLHF.

V usage is TRBV7-8 and J usage is TRBJ2-5; a weak D match, TRBD1 (6 bases). V lost 1 base and J lost 5, with 14 bases in between. The CDR3 sequence is 15 residues long. Germline V CDR1 and CDR2: SGHVS, FQNEAQ. This CDR3 is CASSLVGTPRETQYF. The CDR3 nucleotides are TGTGCCAGCAGCTTAGTAGGGACACCTCGGGAGACCCAGTACTTC.

The rearrangement links TRBV28 to TRBJ1-1; maybe TRBD1 (6 bases). The germline V gene has CDR1 MDHEN and CDR2 SYDVKM. This CDR3 is built from 14 residues. Trimming pared 6 bases from V and 5 bases from J, leaving 16 bases between. This chain's CDR3 is CASSPPWTETEAFF. In DNA form, the CDR3 reads TGTGCCAGCAGCCCCCCGTGGACAGAGACTGAAGCTTTCTTT.

The chain is built from TRBV6-1 and TRBJ2-1, with D possibly being TRBD2 (6 bases). The germline gives CDR1 MNHNS, CDR2 SASEGT. V lost 3 bases to trimming and J lost 8 bases, with 17 bases between them. This CDR3 has 15 residues. The CDR3 region has the DNA TGTGCCAGCAGTGATATGCGGGACTTCATGGATGAGCAGTTCTTC. Amino acid sequence: CASSDMRDFMDEQFF.

This clone was seen once. The CDR3 DNA reads as TGTGCCAGCAGCCTCTCCGCCGGGACTAGCGGACGATCGCCCTACGAGCAGTACTTC. This codes for CASSLSAGTSGRSPYEQYF. The chain couples TRBV9 to TRBJ2-7; 11 positions agree with TRBD2. The CDR3 covers 19 residues. V lost 4 bases and J lost 2; bases outside the gene matches: 17. CDR1 is SGDLS and CDR2 is YYNGEE in the germline V gene.

The table lists this clone with a count of one. V usage is TRBV2 and J usage is TRBJ2-7; D remains unclear. The V end was cut by 3 bases, the J end by 3 bases, with 12 bases between. Looked up from germline, CDR1 is SNHLY and CDR2 is FYNNEI. The CDR3 covers 14 residues. The CDR3 loop reads CASSDQVGYYEQYF. The CDR3 DNA follows: TGTGCCAGCAGTGATCAGGTCGGATACTACGAGCAGTACTTC.

The rearrangement joins TRBV6-4 to TRBJ2-2, with 16 nucleotides matching TRBD2. There are 18 residues in the CDR3. With V trimmed by 0 bases and J by 3 bases, 1 base remained unmatched. Looked up from germline, CDR1 is MRHNA and CDR2 is SNTAGT. CDR3 DNA: TGTGCCAGCAGTGACTCGGGACTAGCGGGAGGGCACACCGGGGAGCTGTTTTTT. This encodes CASSDSGLAGGHTGELFF.

The V gene is TRBV5-1, the J gene TRBJ1-6, with a possible D match to TRBD1 (6 bases). CDR1 SGHRS and CDR2 YFSETQ come from the germline V gene. The CDR3 covers 16 residues. Trimming left V 0 bases short and J 4 bases short, with 11 bases between. CDR3 amino acids: CASSLGGDTYNSPLHF. CDR3 bases: TGCGCCAGCAGCTTGGGTGGGGACACGTATAATTCACCCCTCCACTTT.

The V call is TRBV6-5, the J call TRBJ2-7, with TRBD1 matching over 7 bases. This CDR3 has 14 amino acids. J was trimmed by 6 bases and V by 6 bases; bases with no gene match: 11. From germline, CDR1 is MNHEY and CDR2 SVGAGI. The CDR3 region is CASSLTGSPFEQYF. Written as DNA, the CDR3 is TGTGCCAGCAGCCTGACAGGGTCCCCGTTCGAGCAGTACTTC.

CDR3 bases: TGTGCCAGCAGTGAATATCTAGGAACGACCACTAACTATGGCTACACCTTC. Translated, it gives CASSEYLGTTTNYGYTF. The chain combines TRBV25-1 with TRBJ1-2; D gene unclear. The germline V gene has CDR1 MGHDK and CDR2 SYGVNS. The CDR3 loop spans 17 amino acids. Trimming removed 0 bases at V and 0 bases at J, with 14 bases between.

The chain links TRBV4-2 to TRBJ1-1; TRBD1 matches at 10 bases. After removal of 1 base from V and 5 bases from J, the junction contained 4 bases not matched to a gene. The CDR3 totals 15 residues. CDR1 is LGHNA and CDR2 is YNFKEQ in the germline V gene. The CDR3 reads CASSQGTGGWTEAFF. The CDR3 DNA is TGTGCCAGCAGCCAAGGGACAGGGGGTTGGACTGAAGCTTTCTTT.

The gene calls are TRBV5-1 and TRBJ1-5; TRBD1 matches 10 bases. V gave up 4 bases and J gave up 7 bases; unmatched junction bases: 8. CDR1 is SGHRS, CDR2 YFSETQ, per germline. CDR3 size: 15 residues. CDR3 in amino acids: CASSIGQGVGQPQHF. CDR3 nucleotides: TGCGCCAGCAGCATCGGACAGGGGGTTGGGCAGCCCCAGCATTTT.

This chain connects TRBV27 to TRBJ2-7; 8 bases are a match to TRBD2. V lost 6 bases, J lost 2 bases, and 6 bases stayed unmatched. CDR1 and CDR2 (germline): MNHEY, SMNVEV (reference sequence). The CDR3 loop spans 14 amino acids. The CDR3 protein is CASREAGEPYEQYF. DNA for the CDR3: TGTGCCAGCAGAGAAGCGGGAGAACCCTACGAGCAGTACTTC.

The gene calls are TRBV27 and TRBJ2-3, with TRBD2 matching over 7 bases. Germline CDR1 is MNHEY and CDR2 is SMNVEV (reference sequence). The CDR3 is 14 amino acids. Trimming at V came to 4 bases and at J to 1 base, leaving 2 bases not matched to a gene. This CDR3 is CASSYAGGTDTQYF. Written as DNA, the CDR3 is TGTGCCAGCAGTTATGCGGGAGGCACAGATACGCAGTATTTT.

This chain connects TRBV5-6 to TRBJ1-5; maybe TRBD1 (5 bases). The CDR3 extends over 14 amino acids. Germline-derived CDR1 and CDR2 are SGHDT and YYEEEE. Trimming cost V 4 bases and J 2 bases, with 10 bases left between them. The CDR3 DNA is TGTGCCAGCAGCCCTTGGGGGGGCAATCAGCCCCAGCATTTT. Translation: CASSPWGGNQPQHF.

The rearrangement uses TRBV29-1 and TRBJ1-4; the match to TRBD1 covers 9 bases. The CDR3 loop spans 13 amino acids. Germline V gene lookup returns CDR1 SQVTM and CDR2 ANQGSEA. V lost 4 bases and J lost 7; bases outside the gene matches: 4. Here the CDR3 reads CSVATDRGEKLFF. In nucleotides, the CDR3 is TGCAGCGTTGCCACGGACAGGGGTGAAAAACTGTTTTTT.

This sequence joins TRBV4-3 and TRBJ1-4; 10 positions agree with TRBD1. The CDR3 sequence is 15 residues long. CDR1 is LGHNA, CDR2 YSLEER, per germline. J was trimmed by 6 bases and V by 3 bases; bases with no gene match: 4. CDR3 DNA: TGCGCCAGCAGCCAGGGACAGGGGCCCTATGAAAAACTGTTTTTT. Translation: CASSQGQGPYEKLFF.